The subject of this entry is one T cell receptor (beta chain). Its antigen remains unknown. RNA transcripts were the template, and TCR beta CDR3 regions were amplified from them. First-round RT-PCR with HTBI primers preceded a second-round multiplex PCR. TCRdb passed the multiplex PCR reads through MiXCR, listing each CDR3 protein once. The table lists hundreds of thousands of distinct CDR3 sequences, around 20% of them singletons. This sample is drawn from a study of Graves' ophthalmopathy and Graves' hyperthyroidism. Hyperthyroidism in these 18- to 65-year-old patients was newly diagnosed, lasting under 2 months. In germline, CDR1 is KGHDR, CDR2 SFDVKD. V was shortened by 2 bases and J by 0 bases, with 9 bases between the two germline ends. The CDR3 has 15 amino acids. Regarding the study as a whole: With a specificity of around 76% and a sensitivity of around 70%, the model predicted ophthalmopathy progression. In blood, most expanded thyroid clonotypes above 0.001 frequency were also detected.

The gene calls are TRBV24-1 and TRBJ2-5, with D uncertain. Sequences were obtained from peripheral blood. This sequence was found in a woman between 18 and 29 years old with stable Graves' hyperthyroidism. In DNA form, the CDR3 reads TGTGCCACCAGTGATTACAGAGGAAACCAAGAGACCCAGTACTTC. Its translation: CATSDYRGNQETQYF.